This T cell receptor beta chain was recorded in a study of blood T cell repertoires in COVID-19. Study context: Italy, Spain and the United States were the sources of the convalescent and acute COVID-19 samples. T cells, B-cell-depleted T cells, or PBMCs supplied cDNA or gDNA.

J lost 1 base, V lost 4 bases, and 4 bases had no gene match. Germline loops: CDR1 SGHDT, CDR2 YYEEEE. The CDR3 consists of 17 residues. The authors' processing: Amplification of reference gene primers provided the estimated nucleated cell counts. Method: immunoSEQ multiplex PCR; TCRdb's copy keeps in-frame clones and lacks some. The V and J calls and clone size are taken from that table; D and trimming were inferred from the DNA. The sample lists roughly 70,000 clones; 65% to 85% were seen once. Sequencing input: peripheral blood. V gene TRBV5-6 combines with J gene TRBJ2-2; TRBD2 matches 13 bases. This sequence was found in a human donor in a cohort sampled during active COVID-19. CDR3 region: CASSPRLAGGNTGELFF. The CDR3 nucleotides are TGTGCCAGCAGCCCGAGACTAGCGGGGGGGAACACCGGGGAGCTGTTTTTT.